This paragraph covers one T cell receptor (beta chain) sequence. The data are from a study of blood T cell repertoires in COVID-19. Across the study: Acute-phase and convalescent COVID-19 samples originated in the United States, Italy and Spain. Sample material is recorded as cDNA or gDNA derived from T cells, B-cell-depleted T cells, or PBMCs.

In the original workflow: By means of reference gene primer amplification, nucleated cell counts were estimated. Sequencing used immunoSEQ multiplex PCR; TCRdb keeps in-frame clones, though not all of them. Clonal size and the V and J genes are those of that table, whereas D and trimming came from the DNA. This sample has tens of thousands of clones, with 82% found just once. The sample consisted of peripheral blood. The TCR sequence derives from a woman of 80 years or more with acute or convalescent COVID-19.

CDR3: CASKGLVGEQFF. CDR3 nucleotide sequence: TGTGCCAGCAAGGGACTAGTAGGGGAGCAGTTCTTC. The J gene is TRBJ2-1, the V gene TRBV19; TRBD2 aligns across 8 bases. The CDR3 loop spans 12 amino acids. With V trimmed by 9 bases and J by 10 bases, 8 bases remained unmatched. CDR1 LNHDA and CDR2 SQIVND come from the germline V gene (reference sequence).